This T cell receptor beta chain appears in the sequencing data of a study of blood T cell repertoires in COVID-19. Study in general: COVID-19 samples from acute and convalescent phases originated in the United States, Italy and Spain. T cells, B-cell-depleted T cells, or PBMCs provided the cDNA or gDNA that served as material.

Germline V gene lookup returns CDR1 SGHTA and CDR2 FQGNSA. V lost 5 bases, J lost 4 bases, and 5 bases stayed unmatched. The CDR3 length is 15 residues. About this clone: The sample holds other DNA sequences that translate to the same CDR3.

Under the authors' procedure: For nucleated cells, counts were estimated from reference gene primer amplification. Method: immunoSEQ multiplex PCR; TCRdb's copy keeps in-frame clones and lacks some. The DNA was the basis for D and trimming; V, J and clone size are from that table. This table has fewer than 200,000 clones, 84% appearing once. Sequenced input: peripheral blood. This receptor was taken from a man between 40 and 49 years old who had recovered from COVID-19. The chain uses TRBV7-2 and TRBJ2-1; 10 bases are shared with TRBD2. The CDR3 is CASSPRTSGYNEQFF. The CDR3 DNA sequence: TGTGCCAGCAGCCCCCGGACTAGCGGTTACAATGAGCAGTTCTTC.